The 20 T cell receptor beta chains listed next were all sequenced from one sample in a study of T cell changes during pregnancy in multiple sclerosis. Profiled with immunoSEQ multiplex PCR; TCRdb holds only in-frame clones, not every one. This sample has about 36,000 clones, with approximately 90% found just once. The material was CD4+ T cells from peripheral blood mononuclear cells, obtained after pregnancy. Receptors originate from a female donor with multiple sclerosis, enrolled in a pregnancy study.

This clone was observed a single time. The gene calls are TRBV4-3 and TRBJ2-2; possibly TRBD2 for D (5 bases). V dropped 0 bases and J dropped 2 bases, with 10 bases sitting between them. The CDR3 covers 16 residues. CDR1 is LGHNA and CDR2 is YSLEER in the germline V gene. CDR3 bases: TGCGCCAGCAGCCAAGATGTCCCGGGAAACACCGGGGAGCTGTTTTTT. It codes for CASSQDVPGNTGELFF.

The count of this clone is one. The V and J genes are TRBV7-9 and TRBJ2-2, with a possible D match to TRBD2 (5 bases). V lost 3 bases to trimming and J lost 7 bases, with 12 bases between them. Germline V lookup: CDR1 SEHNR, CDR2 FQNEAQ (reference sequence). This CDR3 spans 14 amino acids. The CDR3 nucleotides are TGTGCCAGCAGCTTGAGAGACTATTTCGGGGAGCTGTTTTTT. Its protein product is CASSLRDYFGELFF.

CDR3 region: CASKVPGLGQPQHF. The DNA for the CDR3 is TGTGCCAGCAAGGTGCCGGGGTTAGGTCAGCCCCAGCATTTT. This chain uses TRBV6-1 with TRBJ1-5; unclear D gene. CDR3 size: 14 residues. V lost 7 bases, J lost 6 bases, and 16 bases lay in between. Germline CDR1 and CDR2: MNHNS and SASEGT.

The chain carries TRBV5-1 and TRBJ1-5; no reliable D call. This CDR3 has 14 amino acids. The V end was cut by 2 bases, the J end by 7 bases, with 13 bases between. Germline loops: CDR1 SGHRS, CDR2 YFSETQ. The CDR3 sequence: CASSFGQEGQPQHF. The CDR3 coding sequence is TGCGCCAGCAGCTTCGGCCAGGAAGGACAGCCCCAGCATTTT.

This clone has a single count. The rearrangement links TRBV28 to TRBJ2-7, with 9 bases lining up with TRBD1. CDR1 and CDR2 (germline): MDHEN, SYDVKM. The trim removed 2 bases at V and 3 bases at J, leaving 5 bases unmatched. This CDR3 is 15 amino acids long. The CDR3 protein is CASSLPGQGLYEQYF. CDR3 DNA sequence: TGTGCCAGCAGTTTACCGGGACAGGGCCTCTACGAGCAGTACTTC.

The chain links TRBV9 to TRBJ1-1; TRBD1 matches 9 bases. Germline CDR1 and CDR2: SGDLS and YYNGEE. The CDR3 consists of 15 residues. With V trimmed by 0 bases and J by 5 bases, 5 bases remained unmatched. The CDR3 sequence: CASSVEGTGITEAFF. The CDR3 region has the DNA TGTGCCAGCAGCGTAGAGGGGACAGGGATAACTGAAGCTTTCTTT. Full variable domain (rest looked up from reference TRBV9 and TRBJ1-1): DSGVTQTPKHLITATGQRVTLRCSPRSGDLSVYWYQQSLDQGLQFLIQYYNGEERAKGNILERFSAQQFPDLHSELNLSSLELGDSALYFCASSVEGTGITEAFFGQGTRLTVV.

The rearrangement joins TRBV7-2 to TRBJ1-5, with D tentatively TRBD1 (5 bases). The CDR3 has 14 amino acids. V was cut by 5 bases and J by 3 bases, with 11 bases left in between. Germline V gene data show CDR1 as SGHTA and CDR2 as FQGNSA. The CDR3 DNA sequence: TGTGCCAGCAGCCGGGGGGGGGTCAATCAGCCCCAGCATTTT. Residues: CASSRGGVNQPQHF. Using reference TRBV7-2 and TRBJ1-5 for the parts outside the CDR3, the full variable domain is GAGVSQSPSNKVTEKGKDVELRCDPISGHTALYWYRQSLGQGLEFLIYFQGNSAPDKSGLPSDRFSAERTGGSVSTLTIQRTQQEDSAVYLCASSRGGVNQPQHFGDGTRLSIL.

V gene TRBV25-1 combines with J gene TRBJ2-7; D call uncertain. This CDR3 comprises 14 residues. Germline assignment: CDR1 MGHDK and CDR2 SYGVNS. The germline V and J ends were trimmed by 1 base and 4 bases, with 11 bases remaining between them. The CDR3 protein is CASSEFNSPYEQYF. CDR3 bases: TGTGCCAGCAGTGAATTTAACAGCCCTTACGAGCAGTACTTC.

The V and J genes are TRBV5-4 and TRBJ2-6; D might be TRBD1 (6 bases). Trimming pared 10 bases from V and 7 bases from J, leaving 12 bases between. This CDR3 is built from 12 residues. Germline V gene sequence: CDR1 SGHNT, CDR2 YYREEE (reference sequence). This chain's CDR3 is CAFYRVANVLTF. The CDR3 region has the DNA TGTGCCTTCTACAGGGTCGCCAACGTCCTGACTTTC.

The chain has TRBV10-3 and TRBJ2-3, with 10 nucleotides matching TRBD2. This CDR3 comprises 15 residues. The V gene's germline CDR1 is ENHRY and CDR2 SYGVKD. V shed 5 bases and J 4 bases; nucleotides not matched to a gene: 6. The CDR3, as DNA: TGTGCCATCAGTCTTAGCGGGGGGAAGGCAGATACGCAGTATTTT. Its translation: CAISLSGGKADTQYF.

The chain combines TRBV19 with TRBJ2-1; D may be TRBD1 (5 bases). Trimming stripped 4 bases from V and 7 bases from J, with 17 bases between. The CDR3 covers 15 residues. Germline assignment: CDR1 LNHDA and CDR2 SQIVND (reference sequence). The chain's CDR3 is CASSTGMYEGNEQFF. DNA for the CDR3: TGTGCCAGTAGTACAGGGATGTACGAAGGTAATGAGCAGTTCTTC.

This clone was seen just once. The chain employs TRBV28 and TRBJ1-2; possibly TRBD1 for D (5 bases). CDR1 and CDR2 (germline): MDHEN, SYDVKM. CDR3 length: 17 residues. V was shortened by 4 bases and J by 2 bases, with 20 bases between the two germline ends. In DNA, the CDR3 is TGTGCCAGCAGTTACGGGAGCTCGGGGGGGAAAAACTATGGCTACACCTTC. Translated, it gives CASSYGSSGGKNYGYTF.

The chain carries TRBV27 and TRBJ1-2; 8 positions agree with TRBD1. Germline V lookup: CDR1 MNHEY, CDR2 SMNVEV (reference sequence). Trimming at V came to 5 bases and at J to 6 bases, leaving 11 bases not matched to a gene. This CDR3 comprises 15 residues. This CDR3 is CASSHQGAKGDGYTF. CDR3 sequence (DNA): TGTGCCAGCAGTCACCAGGGGGCTAAAGGTGATGGCTACACCTTC.

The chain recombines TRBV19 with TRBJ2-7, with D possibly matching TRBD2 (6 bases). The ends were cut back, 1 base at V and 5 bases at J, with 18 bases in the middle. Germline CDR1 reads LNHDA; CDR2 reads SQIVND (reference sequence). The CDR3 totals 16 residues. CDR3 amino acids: CASSIGQTSSWHEQYF. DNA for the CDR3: TGTGCCAGTAGTATAGGCCAGACTAGTTCGTGGCACGAGCAGTACTTC.

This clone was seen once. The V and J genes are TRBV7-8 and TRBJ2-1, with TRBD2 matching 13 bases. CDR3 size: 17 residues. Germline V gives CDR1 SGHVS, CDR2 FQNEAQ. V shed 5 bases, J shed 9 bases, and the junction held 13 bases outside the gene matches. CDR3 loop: CASSLSGLAGVSGEQFF. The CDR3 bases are TGTGCCAGCAGCCTCTCAGGACTAGCGGGAGTTTCAGGTGAGCAGTTCTTC. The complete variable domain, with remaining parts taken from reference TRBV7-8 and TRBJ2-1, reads GAGVSQSPRYKVAKRGQDVALRCDPISGHVSLFWYQQALGQGPEFLTYFQNEAQLDKSGLPSDRFFAERPEGSVSTLKIQRTQQEDSAVYLCASSLSGLAGVSGEQFFGPGTRLTVL.

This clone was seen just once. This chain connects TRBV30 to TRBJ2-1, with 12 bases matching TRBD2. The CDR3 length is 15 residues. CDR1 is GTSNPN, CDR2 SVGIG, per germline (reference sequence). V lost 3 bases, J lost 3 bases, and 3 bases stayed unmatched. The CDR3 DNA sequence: TGTGCCTGGAGCTCGACTAGCGGGGGCTACAATGAGCAGTTCTTC. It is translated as CAWSSTSGGYNEQFF.

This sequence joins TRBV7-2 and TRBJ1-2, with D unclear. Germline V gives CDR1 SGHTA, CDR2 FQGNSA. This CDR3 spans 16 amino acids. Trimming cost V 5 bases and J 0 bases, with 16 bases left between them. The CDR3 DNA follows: TGTGCCAGCAGCCCACGCGCGGCGGGCGCTAACTATGGCTACACCTTC. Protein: CASSPRAAGANYGYTF.

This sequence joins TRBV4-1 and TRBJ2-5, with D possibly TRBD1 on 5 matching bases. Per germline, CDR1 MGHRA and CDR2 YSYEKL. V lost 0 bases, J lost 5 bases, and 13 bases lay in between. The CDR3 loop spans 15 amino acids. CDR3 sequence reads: CASSQDGHDRETQYF. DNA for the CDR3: TGCGCCAGCAGCCAAGATGGACACGATAGGGAGACCCAGTACTTC.

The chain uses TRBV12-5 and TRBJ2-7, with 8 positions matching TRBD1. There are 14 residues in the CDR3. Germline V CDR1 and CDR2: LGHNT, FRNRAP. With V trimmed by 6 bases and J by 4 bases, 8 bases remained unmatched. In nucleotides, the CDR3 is TGTGCTAGTGGCTCCGGACAGGGAAGTTACGAGCAGTACTTC. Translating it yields CASGSGQGSYEQYF.

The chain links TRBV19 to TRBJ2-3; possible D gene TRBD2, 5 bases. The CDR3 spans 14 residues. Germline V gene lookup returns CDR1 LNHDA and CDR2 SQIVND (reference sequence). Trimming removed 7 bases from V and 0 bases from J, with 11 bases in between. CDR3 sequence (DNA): TGTGCCAGTAAGGGCGGGTTAAGCACAGATACGCAGTATTTT. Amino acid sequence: CASKGGLSTDTQYF.